This paragraph reports one T cell receptor (beta chain). The sample is drawn from a study of T cells in Graves' hyperthyroidism and ophthalmopathy. Using RNA transcripts as the source, TCR beta CDR3 regions were amplified. First-round RT-PCR with HTBI primers amplified the TCR CDR3 region. MiXCR, run by TCRdb on the multiplex PCR reads, gives a single entry per CDR3 protein. The table includes about 620,000 distinct CDR3 sequences, around 15% detected once. V shed 5 bases, J shed 6 bases, and the junction held 3 bases outside the gene matches. Germline CDR1 is LNHDA and CDR2 is SQIVND (reference sequence). CDR3 length equals 14 residues.

The source material was blood. The receptor comes from a woman in her thirties with Graves' hyperthyroidism. This chain links TRBV19 with TRBJ1-6, with 8 bases that match TRBD1. The CDR3 is CASSVQGVNSPLHF. CDR3 DNA sequence: TGTGCCAGTAGTGTACAGGGGGTTAATTCACCCCTCCACTTT.